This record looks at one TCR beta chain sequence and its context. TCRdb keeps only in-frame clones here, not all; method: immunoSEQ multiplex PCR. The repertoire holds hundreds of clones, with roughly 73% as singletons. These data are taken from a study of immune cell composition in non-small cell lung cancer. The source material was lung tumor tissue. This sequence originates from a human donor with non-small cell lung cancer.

CDR3: CASSLGGQPQHF. The CDR3 DNA sequence: TGTGCCAGCAGCCTCGGGGGTCAGCCCCAGCATTTT. The chain recombines TRBV6-5 with TRBJ1-5; the D gene is possibly TRBD1 (5 bases). The CDR3 has 12 amino acids. The germline V and J ends were trimmed by 6 bases and 6 bases, with 9 bases remaining between them. The germline CDR1 and CDR2 sequences are MNHEY and SVGAGI.